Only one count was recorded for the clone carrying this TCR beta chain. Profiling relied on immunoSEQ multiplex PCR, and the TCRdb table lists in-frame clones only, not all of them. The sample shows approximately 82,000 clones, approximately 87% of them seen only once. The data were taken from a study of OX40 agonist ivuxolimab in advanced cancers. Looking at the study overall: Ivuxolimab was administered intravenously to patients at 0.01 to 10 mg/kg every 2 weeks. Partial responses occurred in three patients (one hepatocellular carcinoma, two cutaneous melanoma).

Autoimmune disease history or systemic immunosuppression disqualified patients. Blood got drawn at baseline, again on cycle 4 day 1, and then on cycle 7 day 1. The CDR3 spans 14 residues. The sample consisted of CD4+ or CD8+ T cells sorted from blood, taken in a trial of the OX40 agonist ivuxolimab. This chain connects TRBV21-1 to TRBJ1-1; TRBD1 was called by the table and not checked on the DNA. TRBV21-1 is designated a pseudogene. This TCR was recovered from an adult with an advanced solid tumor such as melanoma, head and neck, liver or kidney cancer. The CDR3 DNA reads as TGTGCCAGCTTGGAGTCGCGACAGGGGTTTTTAGCTTTCTTT. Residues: CASLESRQGFLAFF.